This TCR beta chain was captured by sequencing in a study of radiation and T cells in renal cell carcinoma. Study-level points and caveats: In nephrectomy-only tumors, top 100 clonotypes averaged approximately 40%, versus around 50% irradiated.

This clone has only a few counts. The antigen is undetermined. Profiled with immunoSEQ multiplex PCR; TCRdb holds only in-frame clones, not every one. The sample yields 18,000 or so clones, approximately 59% seen once. Treatment described: treatment-naive control, cytoreductive nephrectomy. Control tumors came from a handful of females and roughly twelve males, aged about 35 to 82. Between the trimmed V and J ends, which lost 6 bases and 4 bases, there was a span of 15 bases. CDR1 is SQVTM and CDR2 is ANQGSEA in the germline V gene. CDR3 length equals 13 residues. The chain couples TRBV29-1 to TRBJ1-2, with D possibly TRBD1 on 6 matching bases. The TCR was taken from a man over 45 with renal cell carcinoma. The source material was tumor tissue, sampled from a patient whose treatment was nephrectomy without radiotherapy. CDR3 nucleotides: TGCAGCGTCAAGGACAGCGAGTCCTATGGCTACACCTTC. Translating it yields CSVKDSESYGYTF.